The 15 T cell receptor beta chains given below trace back to one sample, sequenced in a study of T cell responses to AZD1222 COVID-19 vaccine. Generated by immunoSEQ multiplex PCR, the TCRdb table keeps only in-frame clones and is missing some. This table has around 110,000 clones, about 91% appearing once. Sample: peripheral blood, taken 28 days after the second AZD1222 dose. These receptors all come from an adult who received the AZD1222 COVID-19 vaccine.

This clone has only one observation. V gene TRBV27 combines with J gene TRBJ2-2; no firm D call. Germline CDR1 reads MNHEY; CDR2 reads SMNVEV (reference sequence). The CDR3 sequence is 14 residues long. The V and J ends lost 10 bases and 0 bases respectively, with 12 bases between them. CDR3 coding DNA: TGTGCCACCTTACTATTCGCGAACACCGGGGAGCTGTTTTTT. This sequence encodes CATLLFANTGELFF.

This clone was picked up one time. V usage is TRBV6-5 and J usage is TRBJ2-5; tentatively, D is TRBD1 or TRBD2 (5 bases each). V was trimmed by 5 bases and J by 3 bases, leaving 16 bases between them. CDR1 is MNHEY, CDR2 SVGAGI, per germline. The CDR3 sequence is 15 residues long. CDR3 sequence reads: CASSRIRDGKETQYF. CDR3 DNA sequence: TGTGCCAGCAGTAGGATCCGGGACGGAAAAGAGACCCAGTACTTC.

The chain is built from TRBV6-5 and TRBJ1-5; a weak D match, TRBD1 (6 bases). The germline V gene has CDR1 MNHEY and CDR2 SVGAGI. This CDR3 region has 15 residues. Trimming shortened V by 6 bases and J by 0 bases, and 12 bases separated the two germline ends. Written as DNA, the CDR3 is TGTGCCAGCAGACAGGGTGGGTATAGCAATCAGCCCCAGCATTTT. This gives the protein CASRQGGYSNQPQHF.

In nucleotides, the CDR3 is TGTGCCAGCAGCTTGGACCCCGGCCAGCGGGAGGTGGGCACAGATACGCAGTATTTT. Amino acids: CASSLDPGQREVGTDTQYF. V and J are TRBV5-4 and TRBJ2-3, with 9 bases that match TRBD2. The J segment lost 1 base and the V segment lost 0 bases, leaving 12 bases of the junction unmatched. Germline V gives CDR1 SGHNT, CDR2 YYREEE (reference sequence). The length of the CDR3 is 19 residues.

This chain uses TRBV5-1 with TRBJ1-5; possible D gene TRBD1, 5 bases. Germline CDR1 reads SGHRS; CDR2 reads YFSETQ. Trimming took 0 bases from V and 7 from J, leaving 11 bases between them. This CDR3 is built from 14 residues. Here the CDR3 reads CASSLAQGQQPQHF. CDR3 DNA: TGCGCCAGCAGCTTGGCTCAGGGCCAGCAGCCCCAGCATTTT.

The rearrangement links TRBV30 to TRBJ1-1, with D possibly being TRBD1 (6 bases). The CDR3 covers 15 residues. The germline V gene has CDR1 GTSNPN and CDR2 SVGIG (reference sequence). Trimming stripped 0 bases from V and 5 bases from J, with 16 bases between. CDR3 nucleotide sequence: TGTGCCTGGAGTGTATTCGGGGGGGCGAAAACTGAAGCTTTCTTT. It translates to CAWSVFGGAKTEAFF.

This chain links TRBV5-1 with TRBJ1-2; D gene unclear. CDR1 and CDR2 from the germline V gene are SGHRS and YFSETQ. The CDR3 is 16 residues long. V was pared by 4 bases and J by 7 bases, with 23 bases between. The DNA of the CDR3 is TGCGCCAGCAGCCCGTTGCCGGGAACCCCGTCGGGTGGCTACACCTTC. This sequence encodes CASSPLPGTPSGGYTF.

The gene calls are TRBV19 and TRBJ2-2; maybe TRBD2 (6 bases). Germline values: CDR1 LNHDA, CDR2 SQIVND (reference sequence). The length of the CDR3 is 14 residues. The V and J ends lost 3 bases and 6 bases respectively, with 11 bases between them. The CDR3 spells CASSIFSGPGELFF. CDR3 nucleotide sequence: TGTGCCAGTAGTATCTTTAGCGGTCCCGGGGAGCTGTTTTTT.

J is TRBJ2-7 and V is TRBV20-1, with D uncertain. The V gene's germline CDR1 is DFQATT and CDR2 SNEGSKA (reference sequence). The CDR3 spans 13 residues. V dropped 3 bases and J dropped 0 bases, with 9 bases sitting between them. For the CDR3, the DNA is TGCAGTGCTAGTGGGGTCAACTCCTACGAGCAGTACTTC. Translation: CSASGVNSYEQYF.

This clone was recorded a few times. The junction differs from germline at one of its ends, possibly a read error. This sequence joins TRBV5-1 and TRBJ1-3, with 9 positions matching TRBD1. Per germline, CDR1 SGHRS and CDR2 YFSETQ. CDR3 length equals 16 residues. This chain's CDR3 is CASSLLGQGSENTIYF. Here the CDR3 DNA reads TGCGCCAGCAGCTTGTTGGGACAGGGTTCTGAAAACACCATATATTTT.

V is TRBV2 and J is TRBJ1-3; weak D call: TRBD1 (6 bases). V was shortened by 2 bases and J by 1 base, with 15 bases between the two germline ends. Germline lookup yields CDR1 SNHLY and CDR2 FYNNEI. The CDR3 runs to 17 residues. The CDR3 loop is CASSERGTRQSGNTIYF. CDR3 bases: TGTGCCAGCAGTGAAAGGGGGACAAGGCAGTCTGGAAACACCATATATTTT.

The rearrangement joins TRBV27 to TRBJ2-7; D gene ambiguous. The CDR3 totals 14 residues. The germline CDR1 and CDR2 sequences are MNHEY and SMNVEV (reference sequence). Trimming left V 4 bases short and J 2 bases short, with 12 bases between. CDR3: CASSSFSRPYEQYF. The CDR3 DNA is TGTGCCAGCAGTTCCTTTTCGAGGCCCTACGAGCAGTACTTC.

This chain uses TRBV30 with TRBJ1-1, with TRBD1 matching 7 bases. Trimming cost V 3 bases and J 7 bases; bases outside gene matches: 5. Germline V lookup: CDR1 GTSNPN, CDR2 SVGIG (reference sequence). The CDR3 length is 12 residues. Written as DNA, the CDR3 is TGTGCCTGGAGCTGGGGACAGAGTGAAGCTTTCTTT. Translating it yields CAWSWGQSEAFF.

The CDR3 coding sequence is TGTGCCAGCAGCTCACTTCCGGGACAGGGAAGGAGCACAGATACGCAGTATTTT. Translation gives CASSSLPGQGRSTDTQYF. V and J are TRBV5-4 and TRBJ2-3, with 9 nucleotides matching TRBD1. There are 18 residues in the CDR3. Germline values: CDR1 SGHNT, CDR2 YYREEE (reference sequence). Trimming took 3 bases from V and 0 from J; bases not matched to a gene: 11.

This clone showed up just once. The V and J genes are TRBV29-1 and TRBJ2-5, with D unclear. The germline V gene encodes CDR1 SQVTM and CDR2 ANQGSEA. The CDR3 contains 13 residues. Between the trimmed V and J ends, which lost 6 bases and 5 bases, there was a span of 16 bases. The CDR3: CSVATGSLETQYF. In DNA, the CDR3 is TGCAGCGTCGCCACCGGAAGTCTCGAGACCCAGTACTTC.